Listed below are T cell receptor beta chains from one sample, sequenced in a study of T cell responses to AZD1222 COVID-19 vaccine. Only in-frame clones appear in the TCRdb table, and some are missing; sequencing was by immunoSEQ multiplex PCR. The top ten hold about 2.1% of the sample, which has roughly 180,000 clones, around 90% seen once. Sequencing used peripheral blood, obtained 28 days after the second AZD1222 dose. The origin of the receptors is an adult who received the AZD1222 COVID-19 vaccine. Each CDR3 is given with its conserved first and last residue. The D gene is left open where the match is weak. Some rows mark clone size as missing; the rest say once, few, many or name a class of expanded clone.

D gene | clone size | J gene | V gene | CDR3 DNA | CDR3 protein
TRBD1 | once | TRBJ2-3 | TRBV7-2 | TGTGCCAGCGGTCAGGGGGCCGGAGATACGCAGTATTTT | CASGQGAGDTQYF
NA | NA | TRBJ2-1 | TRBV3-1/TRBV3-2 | TGTGCCAGCAGCATGGGACTTCCCACGAACAATGAGCAGTTCTTC | CASSMGLPTNNEQFF
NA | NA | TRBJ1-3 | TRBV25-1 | TGTGCCAGCAGTGAACGGAAAAGCTCTGGAAACACCATATATTTT | CASSERKSSGNTIYF
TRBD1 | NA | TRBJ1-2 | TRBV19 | TGTGCCAGTAGTATGCGGGACAGGGGCAAGAATGGTGGCTACACCTTC | CASSMRDRGKNGGYTF
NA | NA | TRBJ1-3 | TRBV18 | TGTGCCAGCTCACCAGCCTACGCTGGAAACACCATATATTTT | CASSPAYAGNTIYF
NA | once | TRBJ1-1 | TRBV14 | TGTGCCAGCAGCCAACGGACTGAAGCTTTCTTT | CASSQRTEAFF
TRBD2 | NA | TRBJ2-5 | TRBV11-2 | TGTGCCAGCAGCCCCAGCGGGGCCCAGACGGCCCAGTACTTC | CASSPSGAQTAQYF
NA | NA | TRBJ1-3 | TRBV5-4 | TGTGCCAGCAGCTCGGGGGGGTACTCTGGAAACACCATATATTTT | CASSSGGYSGNTIYF
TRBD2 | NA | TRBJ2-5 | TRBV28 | TGTGCCAGCAGTTCAGGATTAGGCGGGAGGGCCCGAGAGACCCAGTACTTC | CASSSGLGGRARETQYF
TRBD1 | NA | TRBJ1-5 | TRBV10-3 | TGTGCCATCAGCGAGGGACAGGGGGCCCCTAGCAATCAGCCCCAGCATTTT | CAISEGQGAPSNQPQHF
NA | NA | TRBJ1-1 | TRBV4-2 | TGTGCCAGCAGCCCCCCGCGGGGGATGAACACTGAAGCTTTCTTT | CASSPPRGMNTEAFF
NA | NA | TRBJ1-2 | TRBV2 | TGTGCCAGCAGTAAGACAGAGGAATATGGCTACACCTTC | CASSKTEEYGYTF
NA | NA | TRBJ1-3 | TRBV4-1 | TGCGCCAGCAGCCAAGGGGAGGACTCTGGAAACACCATATATTTT | CASSQGEDSGNTIYF
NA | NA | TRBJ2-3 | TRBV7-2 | TGTGCCAGCACCTGGGCGGGGCAGACAGATACGCAGTATTTT | CASTWAGQTDTQYF
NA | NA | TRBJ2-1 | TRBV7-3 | TGTGCCAGCAGCTTCGGGCCGCGGGGCAACAATGAGCAGTTCTTC | CASSFGPRGNNEQFF
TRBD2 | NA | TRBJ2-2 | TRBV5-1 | TGCGCCAGCAGCTTCGACCCTGGACTAGCGCTGAACACCGGGGAGCTGTTTTTT | CASSFDPGLALNTGELFF
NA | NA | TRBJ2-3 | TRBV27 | TGTGCCAGCAGTTTACGACCTAGGCGGGCAACAGATACGCAGTATTTT | CASSLRPRRATDTQYF
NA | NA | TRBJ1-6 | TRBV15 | TGTGCCACCAGCAGAGATCAGGCAACAGGTTCACCCCTCCACTTT | CATSRDQATGSPLHF
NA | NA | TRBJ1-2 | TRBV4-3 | TGCGCCAGCAGCCAAGATGGATGGCGGGGGGCCCACTATGGCTACACCTTC | CASSQDGWRGAHYGYTF
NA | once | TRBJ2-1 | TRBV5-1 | TGCGCCAGCAGCTTAACGGGAAATGAGCAGTTCTTC | CASSLTGNEQFF
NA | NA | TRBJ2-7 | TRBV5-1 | TGCGCCAGCAGCCCTATATCTACAGGTGCCGCGTGGTCCTACGAGCAGTACTTC | CASSPISTGAAWSYEQYF
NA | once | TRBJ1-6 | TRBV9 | TGTGCCAGCAGCGCTGTTTCCGGTAGCTCCTATAATTCACCCCTCCACTTT | CASSAVSGSSYNSPLHF
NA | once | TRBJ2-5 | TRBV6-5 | TGTGCCAGCAGTTACTCGGGGAGCCCCCAGACCCAGTACTTC | CASSYSGSPQTQYF
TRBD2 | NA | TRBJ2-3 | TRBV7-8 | TGTGCCAGCAGCTTCAGCGGGGGGGCTCGGCGGGAGCAGTATTTT | CASSFSGGARREQYF
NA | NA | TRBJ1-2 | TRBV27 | TGTGCCAGCAAGGCCCCAGCTAACTATGGCTACACCTTC | CASKAPANYGYTF
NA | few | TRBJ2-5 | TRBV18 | TGTGCCAGCTCACCACCCATTGGGGGAGGAGAGACCCAGTACTTC | CASSPPIGGGETQYF
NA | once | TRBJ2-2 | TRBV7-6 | TGTGCCAGCAGCCGGGATCCGGTCACCGGGGAGCTGTTTTTT | CASSRDPVTGELFF
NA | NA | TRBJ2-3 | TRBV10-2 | TGCGCCAGCACCTCGGACAGAAGCACAGATACGCAGTATTTT | CASTSDRSTDTQYF
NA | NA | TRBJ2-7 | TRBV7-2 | TGTGCCAGCAGCTTTCAGGGTTTAAACTACGAGCAGTACTTC | CASSFQGLNYEQYF
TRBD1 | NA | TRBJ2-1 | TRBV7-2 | TGTGCCAGCAGCTTAGGACAGGGGGGCAATGAGCAGTTCTTC | CASSLGQGGNEQFF
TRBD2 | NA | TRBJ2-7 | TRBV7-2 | TGTGCCAGCAGCTTAGTCGGGACTAACTACGAGCAGTACTTC | CASSLVGTNYEQYF
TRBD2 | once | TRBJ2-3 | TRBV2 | TGTGCCAGCAGTCCTAGGACTAGCGGGACAGATACGCAGTATTTT | CASSPRTSGTDTQYF
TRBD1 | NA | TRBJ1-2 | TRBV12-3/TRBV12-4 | TGTGCCAGCAGGGGGACAGCTAACTATGGCTACACCTTC | CASRGTANYGYTF
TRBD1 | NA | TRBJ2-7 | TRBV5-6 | TGTGCCAGCAGTCGTCCGGGACAGAGCTCCTACGAGCAGTACTTC | CASSRPGQSSYEQYF
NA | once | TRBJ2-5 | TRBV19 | TGTGCCAGTAGCCGGGACCGAGGGGGAGAGACCCAGTACTTC | CASSRDRGGETQYF
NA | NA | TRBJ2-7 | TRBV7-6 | TGTGCCAGCAGCCTACAGTGGGGGGAGCAGTACTTC | CASSLQWGEQYF
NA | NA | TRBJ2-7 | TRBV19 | TGTGCCAGTAGTATCCCACACGGTAGGGACTTC | CASSIPHGRDF
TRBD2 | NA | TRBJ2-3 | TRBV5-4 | TGTGCCAGCAGCATAGGGACTAGCGGGAGCGGCACAGATACGCAGTATTTT | CASSIGTSGSGTDTQYF
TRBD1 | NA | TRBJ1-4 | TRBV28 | TGTGCCAGCAGTTTACCGGACAGGGCAAGGGAAAAACTGTTTTTT | CASSLPDRAREKLFF
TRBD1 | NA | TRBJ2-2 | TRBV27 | TGTGCCAGCAAATCCTTCCGGGACAGGGTCACCGGGGAGCTGTTTTTT | CASKSFRDRVTGELFF
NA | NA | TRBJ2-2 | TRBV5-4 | TGTGCCAGCAGCTTGTCTTTAGCGGTGAACACCGGGGAGCTGTTTTTT | CASSLSLAVNTGELFF